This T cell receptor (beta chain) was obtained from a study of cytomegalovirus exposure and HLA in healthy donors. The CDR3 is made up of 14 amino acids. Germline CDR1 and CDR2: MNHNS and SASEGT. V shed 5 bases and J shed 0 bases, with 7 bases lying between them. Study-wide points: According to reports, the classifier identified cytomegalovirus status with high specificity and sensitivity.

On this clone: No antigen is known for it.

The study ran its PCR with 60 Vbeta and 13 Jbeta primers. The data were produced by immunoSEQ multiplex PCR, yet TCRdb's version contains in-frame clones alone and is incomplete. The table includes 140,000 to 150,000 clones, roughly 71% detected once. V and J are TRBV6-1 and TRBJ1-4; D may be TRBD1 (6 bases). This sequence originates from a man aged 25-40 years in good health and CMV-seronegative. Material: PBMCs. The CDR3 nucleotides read TGTGCCAGCAGTCGACAGGCAACTAATGAAAAACTGTTTTTT. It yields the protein CASSRQATNEKLFF.